This T cell receptor beta chain was observed in a study of T cell responses to AZD1222 COVID-19 vaccine (dated by TCRdb to about 2021). Notes on the research overall: Because spike-specific TCR depth and breadth did not differ between the two schedules, AZD1222 recipients who got a second dose at roughly 4 weeks were pooled with those who got a second dose at roughly 12 weeks. TCR sequencing was performed for some 250 trial participants, of whom 200 to 210 were given two doses of AZD1222 and roughly 25 were given two doses of MenACWY control vaccine. Trial participants were enrolled into age subgroups of 18-55, 56-69 and 70-plus years, which contained about 160, 30 and 59 TCR-sequenced participants, respectively.

The study at large found these results: Because no samples from the day 14 peak response were available, repertoires could be characterized only after the peak T cell response. Participants were mostly white British and included more females than males, and it was suggested by the authors that clonal diversity may have been underestimated. In the small 56-69-year group, the increase in depth fell short of significance, most likely because of low power. Only 5 to 7 AZD1222 recipients were SARS-CoV-2 seropositive at baseline, limiting conclusions about previously exposed vaccinees. A significant rise in spike-specific TCR breadth and depth was observed after two AZD1222 doses relative to day 0 and relative to MenACWY recipients. Epitopes outside the regions mutated in the B.1.351 and B.1.1.7 variants were reportedly recognized by nearly half of the unique spike-specific TCRs. The vaccine-associated CD4 TCRs covered the entire spike protein, and the dominant responses fell in regions 160-218 and 743-854.

The junction carries 20 bases between V and J, which are trimmed by 5 bases and 3 bases respectively. As encoded in the germline V gene, CDR1 is SGHAT while CDR2 is FQNNGV. The CDR3 contains 16 residues, cysteine and phenylalanine counted. The kept DNA is CDR3 alone, 48 bases in frame from the first base. This sample's time point label indicates: baseline before first vaccination. Samples from vaccinated people were obtained from the UK trials COV001 and COV002, which included a single-blind randomized controlled phase 2/3 trial of AZD1222 (ChAdOx1 nCoV-19) in healthy adults. Trial participant PBMC samples were collected at day 0 and day 28 after the second dose for TCRbeta chain sequencing. The CDR3 regions of human TCRbeta chains were analyzed by immunosequencing. The paper's processing steps were these. Repertoire TCRs were matched against a reference library of SARS-CoV-2-specific TCRs generated with the MIRA antigen-specificity platform. Breadth was defined as the fraction of unique TCRs that were SARS-CoV-2-associated, and depth was defined as the fraction of total T cells that were SARS-CoV-2-associated. Using the MIRA data, each spike-specific TCR was mapped to the spike region that the TCR reacts to and placed in a CD4 or CD8 class. Log10-transformed breadth and depth values were compared by one-way ANOVA with Sidak's multiple comparisons tests. In TCRdb, the immuneACCESS table is reduced to in-frame sequences with V and J assigned. These tables do not hold every clone; where another copy was compared, an unresolved V gene accounts for under half, and the others remain unexplained. V and J calls and clone size are those listed in that table; D and trimming were worked out from the DNA. In all, the sample holds 80,000 or so clones, and around four fifths of those were seen once. The ten largest clones take up approximately 2.8% of the sample.

A note on this clone: Its antigen remains unidentified. Base qualities were left out, and no much larger clone turns up one base away.

Sequenced here: peripheral blood, sampled on day 0 of AZD1222 vaccination. The clonotype comes from an adult in good health. The sequence is built from TRBV11-2 and TRBJ2-7, with a tentative D gene TRBD2 over 6 matching bases. The CDR3 sequence is CASSPGGSAFSYEQYF. The sequenced DNA is TGTGCCAGCAGCCCCGGGGGATCAGCCTTCAGCTACGAGCAGTACTTC. With the rest looked up from the reference TRBV11-2 and TRBJ2-7 genes rather than sequenced, the full variable domain is EAGVAQSPRYKIIEKRQSVAFWCNPISGHATLYWYQQILGQGPKLLIQFQNNGVVDDSQLPKDRFSAERLKGVDSTLKIQPAKLEDSAVYLCASSPGGSAFSYEQYFGPGTRLTVT.